The rows below give T cell receptor beta chains drawn from one sample of a study of HIV-infected patients and healthy controls. MiXCR, run by TCRdb on the 5' RACE reads, gives a single entry per CDR3 protein. The table has 6,000 to 8,000 distinct CDR3 sequences, roughly 11% seen once; the top ten hold roughly a quarter. The specimen comprised blood, sampled before antiretroviral therapy. Source of these receptors: an adult with HIV infection. The CDR3 runs from the conserved cysteine through the conserved F or W. A D gene is named only where the DNA matches it firmly. Clone size is stated in some rows and not others, as once, few, many or a class when expanded.

TRBJ1-1 many TRBV6-4 NA TGTGCCAGCAGTGCTGATCAGGGAACTGAAGCTTTCTTT CASSADQGTEAFF
TRBJ2-4 medium-sized TRBV30 TRBD1 TGTGCCTGGACGGAACCGGGACAGTCAAACATTCAGTACTTC CAWTEPGQSNIQYF
TRBJ2-7 few TRBV5-4 NA TGTGCCAGCAGCGGGAGAGAGACCTACGAGCAGTACTTC CASSGRETYEQYF
TRBJ1-5 many TRBV6-6 NA TGTGCCAGCAGTGCAGGGCGAGGGAGCAATCAGCCCCAGCATTTT CASSAGRGSNQPQHF
TRBJ2-1 medium-sized TRBV2 NA TGTGCCAGCAGTGAATACTACAATGAGCAGTTCTTC CASSEYYNEQFF
TRBJ2-3 medium-sized TRBV28 TRBD2 TGTGCCAGCCGGGAGGTGGGGCGCACAGATACGCAGTATTTT CASREVGRTDTQYF
TRBJ2-3 many TRBV5-5 TRBD2 TGTGCCAGCAGTTCCCTTTCTAGCGGGAGCACAGATACGCAGTATTTT CASSSLSSGSTDTQYF
TRBJ1-5 many TRBV6-6 TRBD1 TGTGCCAGCAGTTACAGGGACAGATATCAGCCCCAGCATTTT CASSYRDRYQPQHF
TRBJ1-2 many TRBV4-2 NA TGTGCCAGCAGCCAAGAACTGACCGGTAACTATGGCTACACCTTC CASSQELTGNYGYTF
TRBJ1-5 many TRBV2 NA TGTGCCAGCAGTGATGCGCTGCATAGCAATCAGCCCCAGCATTTT CASSDALHSNQPQHF
TRBJ2-1 many TRBV5-6 TRBD2 TGTGCCAGCAGTTATAGCGGGAGGGCCAGTGTCGATGAGCAGTTCTTC CASSYSGRASVDEQFF
TRBJ1-1 medium-sized TRBV3-1 NA TGTGCCAGCAGCCAAGGGACAGTGAACACTGAAGCTTTCTTT CASSQGTVNTEAFF
TRBJ2-1 once TRBV11-2 NA TGTGCCAGCAGCCACACCCCCGGGGGAGATGAGCAGTTCTTC CASSHTPGGDEQFF
TRBJ2-1 NA TRBV7-2 NA TGTGCCAGCAGCCCGGGACCCTACAATGAGCAGTTCTTC CASSPGPYNEQFF
TRBJ2-5 medium-sized TRBV27 NA TGTGCCAGCAGTTTATGGTCGGGAGAGACCCAGTACTTC CASSLWSGETQYF
TRBJ2-4 medium-sized TRBV15 NA TGTGCCACCAGCGGGGCGGAGTCGAACATTCAGTACTTC CATSGAESNIQYF
TRBJ1-5 few TRBV5-5 NA TGTGCCAGCAGCTTGTCAAGGGAGGATCAGCCCCAGCATTTT CASSLSREDQPQHF
TRBJ2-1 NA TRBV19 NA TGTGCCAGTAGTGAGACATTGAGCTCCTACAATGAGCAGTTCTTC CASSETLSSYNEQFF
TRBJ2-4 many TRBV12-2 NA TGTGCAAGTCGCTCGTCCTCCGGGACAGGGGAAAACATTCAGTACTTC CASRSSSGTGENIQYF
TRBJ1-1 medium-sized TRBV5-1 NA TGCGCCAGCAGCTTGGAGGGGGGCATCACTGAAGCTTTCTTT CASSLEGGITEAFF
TRBJ2-5 NA TRBV7-9 NA TGTGCCAGCAGCTTAAGTGGGTCCCAAGAGACCCAGTACTTC CASSLSGSQETQYF
TRBJ2-7 NA TRBV4-2 TRBD1 TGTGCCAGCAGCCAAGAGGCGGGACAGGGATACGAGCAGTACTTC CASSQEAGQGYEQYF
TRBJ2-6 few TRBV6-5 NA TGTGCCAGCAGCCCTCCTGGGGAGCCCCGCTTATTATCTGGGGCCAACGTCCTGACTTTC CASSPPGEPRLLSGANVLTF
TRBJ1-2 medium-sized TRBV20-1 NA TGCAGTGCTATCCGGCCTGGAACCTATGGCTACACCTTC CSAIRPGTYGYTF
TRBJ2-1 NA TRBV29-1 TRBD2 TGCAGCGTTGAAGATGCGGGCGGGGGACTAGGGGTCCATGAGCAGTTCTTC CSVEDAGGGLGVHEQFF
TRBJ2-1 large TRBV28 NA TGTGCCAGCAGTTCTGGCGGGTCCTCTGGGGTGCAGTTCTTC CASSSGGSSGVQFF
TRBJ2-5 many TRBV19 TRBD1 TGTGCCAGTACCCCGACAGGGGGCTGGGTAGCGACCCAGTACTTC CASTPTGGWVATQYF
TRBJ1-1 medium-sized TRBV7-9 NA TGTGCCAGCAGGATCATGACTGAAGCTTTCTTT CASRIMTEAFF
TRBJ2-7 medium-sized TRBV3-1 NA TGTGCCAGCAGCCACAGACAGCCATACGAGCAGTACTTC CASSHRQPYEQYF
TRBJ1-1 NA TRBV5-6 NA TGTGCCAGCAGCTTGAACTTAGGGGTATCTGAAGCTTTCTTT CASSLNLGVSEAFF
TRBJ1-1 many TRBV29-1 NA TGCAGCGTTGCGTTAGGGCTGAACACTGAAGCTTTCTTT CSVALGLNTEAFF
TRBJ2-3 few TRBV20-1 TRBD1 TGCAGTGCTAGGGGGACAGGAGAGAAAGCAGATACGCAGTATTTT CSARGTGEKADTQYF
TRBJ2-3 NA TRBV2 NA TGTGCCAGCAGCCTCGGGTTTTTGGGGACAGATACGCAGTATTTT CASSLGFLGTDTQYF
TRBJ1-5 NA TRBV12-3/TRBV12-4 NA TGTGCCAGCAGTGGGACCGTTAACCGGAGGCAGCCCCAGCATTTT CASSGTVNRRQPQHF
TRBJ1-1 NA TRBV12-3/TRBV12-4 NA TGTGCCAGCACCCCCAGTGGTCGGAACACTGAAGCTTTCTTT CASTPSGRNTEAFF
TRBJ1-1 many TRBV29-1 TRBD1 TGCAGCGTTCGACAGGGGTACGGCACTGAAGCTTTCTTT CSVRQGYGTEAFF
TRBJ2-7 many TRBV20-1 NA TGCAGTGCTATCCGGGACTCCTACGAGCAGTACTTC CSAIRDSYEQYF
TRBJ2-3 NA TRBV6-1 TRBD2 TGTGCCAGCAGTGAAGTTCTTCGGCTAGCGGGAACAGATACGCAGTATTTT CASSEVLRLAGTDTQYF
TRBJ1-4 many TRBV5-6 NA TGTGCCAGCAGCTTGATTGGGCCGGCAACTAATGAAAAACTGTTTTTT CASSLIGPATNEKLFF
TRBJ2-7 medium-sized TRBV29-1 TRBD1 TGCAGCGTTGGACCCGGGACAGGGGACGAGCAGTACTTC CSVGPGTGDEQYF
TRBJ2-1 medium-sized TRBV3-1 TRBD2 TGTGCCAGCAGCCAAGGCGGACTAGCGGGAGGTCATGAGCAGTTCTTC CASSQGGLAGGHEQFF